This TCR beta chain was retrieved from a study of T cell responses to AZD1222 COVID-19 vaccine. Study overall: Analyses pooled second doses at about 4 or about 12 weeks.

J was trimmed by 1 base and V by 1 base; bases with no gene match: 3. CDR1 is SNHLY and CDR2 is FYNNEI in the germline V gene. The CDR3 extends over 16 amino acids. Profiled with immunoSEQ multiplex PCR; TCRdb holds only in-frame clones, not every one. The profile shows 120,000 or so clones, roughly nine tenths of them singletons. This chain connects TRBV2 to TRBJ2-4; 8 positions match TRBD1. The sequences come from peripheral blood, collected on day 0 of AZD1222 vaccination. The source is an adult in good health. In DNA form, the CDR3 reads TGTGCCAGCAGTGAAGGGACAGGGCCCGCCAAAAACATTCAGTACTTC. This gives the protein CASSEGTGPAKNIQYF.